This T cell receptor (beta chain) was sequenced for a study of blood T cells in healthy people across ages. Around 9.5 milliliters of peripheral blood were drawn from each donor. Together with a sample-barcoded 5' primer, a J-beta primer mix was included in a second PCR lasting about 6 to 11 cycles. A 12-random-nucleotide template-switch adaptor tagged each cDNA molecule. TCRdb analysed the 5' RACE reads with MiXCR anew, one entry per CDR3 protein. The data show about 1.8 million distinct CDR3 sequences, with 40% to 55% seen just once and less than 2.5% held by the top ten. V was pared by 5 bases and J by 4 bases, with 3 bases between. Germline CDR1 and CDR2: MDHEN and SYDVKM. The CDR3 has 10 amino acids. The sample holds many counts of this clonotype.

This chain joins TRBV28 and TRBJ2-7; D is ambiguous. The sequenced sample consisted of blood. The source of this sequence is a woman aged 40 to 50 in good health. CDR3 region: CASSAYEQYF. In DNA form, the CDR3 reads TGTGCCAGCAGTGCTTACGAGCAGTACTTC.